This T cell receptor (beta chain) was captured by sequencing in a study of blood T cell repertoires in COVID-19. At the level of the study: The study drew acute and convalescent COVID-19 samples from the United States, Italy and Spain. The cDNA or gDNA used as material had been derived from T cells, B-cell-depleted T cells, or PBMCs.

The V gene's germline CDR1 is SQVTM and CDR2 ANQGSEA. The CDR3 consists of 13 residues. Trimming removed 4 bases from V and 7 bases from J; junction bases left unmatched: 8. Original analysis: For nucleated cells, counts were estimated from reference gene primer amplification. Sequenced by immunoSEQ multiplex PCR; TCRdb stores in-frame clones only, minus some. From that table come the V and J calls and clone size; the DNA was used to work out D and trimming. The data contain approximately 250,000 clones, less than 90% of them seen just once; the ten biggest clones take up around 4%. This chain joins TRBV29-1 and TRBJ2-7; 9 bases agree with TRBD1. The sequence derives from a man in his sixties with acute or convalescent COVID-19. Sequenced sample: peripheral blood. The CDR3 sequence is CSVGQGGAEEQYF. The CDR3 DNA follows: TGCAGCGTTGGACAGGGGGGGGCTGAGGAGCAGTACTTC.